The subject of this entry is one TCR beta chain. TCRdb used MiXCR to reprocess the RT-PCR reads, holding one entry per CDR3 protein. This sample has about 830,000 distinct CDR3 sequences, with 18% found just once. This entry belongs to a study of response to subunit inactivated influenza vaccine. V shed 8 bases, J shed 3 bases, and the junction held 8 bases outside the gene matches. The CDR3 is made up of 15 amino acids. From germline, CDR1 is SEHNR and CDR2 FQNEAQ (reference sequence). This TCR derives from a man aged 50-59 years who received an inactivated influenza vaccine. V is TRBV7-9 and J is TRBJ1-3, with 9 bases matching TRBD1. The sequencing used PBMCs from blood, collected more than 4 days after vaccination. The CDR3 nucleotides are TGTGCCAGCCGCGCCGGGACAGGGAATGGAAACACCATATATTTT. Translated, it gives CASRAGTGNGNTIYF.